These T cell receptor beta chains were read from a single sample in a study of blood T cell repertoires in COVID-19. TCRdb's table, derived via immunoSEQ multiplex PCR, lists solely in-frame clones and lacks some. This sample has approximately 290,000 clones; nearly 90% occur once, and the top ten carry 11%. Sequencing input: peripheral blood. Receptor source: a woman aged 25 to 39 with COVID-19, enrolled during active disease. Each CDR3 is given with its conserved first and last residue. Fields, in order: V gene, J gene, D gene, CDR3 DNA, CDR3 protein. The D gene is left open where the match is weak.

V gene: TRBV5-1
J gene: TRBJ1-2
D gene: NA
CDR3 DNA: TGCGCCAGCAGCCCTATAGGGGCAGGGCTGGATGGCTACACCTTC
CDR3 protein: CASSPIGAGLDGYTF

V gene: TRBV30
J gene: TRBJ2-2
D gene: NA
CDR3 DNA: TGTGCCTGGACACGTGGCAGGGGTTTTAACACCGGGGAGCTGTTTTTT
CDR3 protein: CAWTRGRGFNTGELFF

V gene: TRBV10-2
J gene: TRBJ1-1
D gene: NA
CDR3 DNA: TGCGCCAGCACCGCTACCTCTGAAGCTTTCTTT
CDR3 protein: CASTATSEAFF

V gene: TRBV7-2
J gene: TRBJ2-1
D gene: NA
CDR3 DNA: TGTGCCAGCAGCCCAGGAGGGGGCAAATACTACAATGAGCAGTTCTTC
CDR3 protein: CASSPGGGKYYNEQFF

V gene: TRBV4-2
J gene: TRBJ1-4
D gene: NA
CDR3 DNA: TGTGCCAGCAGCCAAGACCAGGGGACTAATGAAAAACTGTTTTTT
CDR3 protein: CASSQDQGTNEKLFF

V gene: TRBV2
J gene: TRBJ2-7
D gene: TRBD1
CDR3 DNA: TGTGCCAGGAGTGCGGACAGGGGGCCCCACGAGCAGTACTTC
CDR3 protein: CARSADRGPHEQYF

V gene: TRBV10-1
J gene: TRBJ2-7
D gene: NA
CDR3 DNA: TGCGCCAGCAGTGAGTTGATCGGGGGTTCCTACGAGCAGTACTTC
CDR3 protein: CASSELIGGSYEQYF

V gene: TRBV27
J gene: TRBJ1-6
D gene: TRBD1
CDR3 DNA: TGTGCCAGCAGTCCCGCGGGCAGGGGGACACCCCTCCACTTT
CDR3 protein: CASSPAGRGTPLHF

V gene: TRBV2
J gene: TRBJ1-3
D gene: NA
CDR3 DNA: TGTGCCAGCAGAGATCGAGTCTCTGGAAACACCATATATTTT
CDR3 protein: CASRDRVSGNTIYF

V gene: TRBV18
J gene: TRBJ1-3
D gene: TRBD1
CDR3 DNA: TGTGCCAGCTCACCAATCAATGACAGGGTGTTTGGAAACACCATATATTTT
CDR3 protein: CASSPINDRVFGNTIYF

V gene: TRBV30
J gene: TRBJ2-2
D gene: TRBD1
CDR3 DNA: TGTGCCAAAGACAGGGGGCGGACCGGGGAGCTGTTTTTT
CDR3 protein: CAKDRGRTGELFF

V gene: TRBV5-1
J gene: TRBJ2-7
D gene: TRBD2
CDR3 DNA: TGCGCCAGCAGCTTTAGCGGGGGGTTCGCCTACGAGCAGTACTTC
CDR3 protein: CASSFSGGFAYEQYF